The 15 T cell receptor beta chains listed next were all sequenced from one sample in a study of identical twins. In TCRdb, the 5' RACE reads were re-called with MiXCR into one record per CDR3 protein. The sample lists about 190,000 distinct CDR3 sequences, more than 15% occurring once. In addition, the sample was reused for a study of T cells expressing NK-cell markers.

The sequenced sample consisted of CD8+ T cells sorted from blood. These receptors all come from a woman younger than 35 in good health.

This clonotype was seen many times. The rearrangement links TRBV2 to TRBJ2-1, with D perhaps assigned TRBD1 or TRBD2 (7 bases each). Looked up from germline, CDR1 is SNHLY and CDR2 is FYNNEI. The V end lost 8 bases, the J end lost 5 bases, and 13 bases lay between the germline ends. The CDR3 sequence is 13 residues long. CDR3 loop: CASLRGGNNEQFF. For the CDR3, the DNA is TGTGCCAGCCTCAGGGGGGGCAACAATGAGCAGTTCTTC.

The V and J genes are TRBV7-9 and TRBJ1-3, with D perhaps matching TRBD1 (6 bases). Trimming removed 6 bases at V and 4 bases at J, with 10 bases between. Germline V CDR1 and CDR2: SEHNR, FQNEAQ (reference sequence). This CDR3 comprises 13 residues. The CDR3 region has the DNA TGTGCCAGCAGGGACAGTAGGGGAAACACCATATATTTT. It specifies CASRDSRGNTIYF.

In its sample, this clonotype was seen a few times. The CDR3 is CASSESEGAAGELFF. The CDR3 region has the DNA TGCGCCAGCAGTGAGTCAGAAGGGGCGGCCGGGGAGCTGTTTTTT. The V and J genes are TRBV10-1 and TRBJ2-2, with D perhaps TRBD1 (5 bases). The germline V gene encodes CDR1 WNHNN and CDR2 SYGVQD (reference sequence). The V and J ends lost 0 bases and 6 bases respectively, with 11 bases between them. This CDR3 comprises 15 residues.

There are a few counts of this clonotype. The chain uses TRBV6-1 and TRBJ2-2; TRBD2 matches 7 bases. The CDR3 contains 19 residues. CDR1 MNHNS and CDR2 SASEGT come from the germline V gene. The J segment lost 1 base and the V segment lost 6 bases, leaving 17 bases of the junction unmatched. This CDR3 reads CASSATSASLGWNTGELFF. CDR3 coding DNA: TGTGCCAGCAGCGCTACTAGCGCGAGCCTTGGTTGGAACACCGGGGAGCTGTTTTTT.

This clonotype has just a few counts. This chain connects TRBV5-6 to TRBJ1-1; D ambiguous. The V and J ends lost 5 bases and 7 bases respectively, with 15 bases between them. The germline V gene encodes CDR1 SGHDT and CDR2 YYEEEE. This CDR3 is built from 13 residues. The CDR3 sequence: CASRLDGTVEAFF. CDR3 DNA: TGTGCCAGCAGACTCGACGGAACTGTTGAAGCTTTCTTT.

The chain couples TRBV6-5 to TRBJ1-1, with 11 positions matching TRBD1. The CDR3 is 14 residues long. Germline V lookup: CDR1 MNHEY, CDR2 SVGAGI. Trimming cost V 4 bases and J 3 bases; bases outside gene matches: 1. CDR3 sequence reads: CASSWDRGDTEAFF. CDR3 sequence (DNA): TGTGCCAGCAGTTGGGACAGGGGGGACACTGAAGCTTTCTTT.

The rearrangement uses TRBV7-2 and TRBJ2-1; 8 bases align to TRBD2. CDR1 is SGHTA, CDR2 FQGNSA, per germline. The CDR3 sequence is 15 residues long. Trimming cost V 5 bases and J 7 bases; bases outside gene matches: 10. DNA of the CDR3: TGTGCCAGCAGCCCGGGAGGGGCCACCGTAAATGAGCAGTTCTTC. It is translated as CASSPGGATVNEQFF.

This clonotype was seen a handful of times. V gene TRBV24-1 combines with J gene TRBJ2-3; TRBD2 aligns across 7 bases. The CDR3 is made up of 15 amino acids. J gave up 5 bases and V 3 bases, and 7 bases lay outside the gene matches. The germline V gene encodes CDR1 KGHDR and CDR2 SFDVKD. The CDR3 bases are TGTGCCACCAGTGATCAAGGCGGGGGTTTAGATACGCAGTATTTT. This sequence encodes CATSDQGGGLDTQYF.

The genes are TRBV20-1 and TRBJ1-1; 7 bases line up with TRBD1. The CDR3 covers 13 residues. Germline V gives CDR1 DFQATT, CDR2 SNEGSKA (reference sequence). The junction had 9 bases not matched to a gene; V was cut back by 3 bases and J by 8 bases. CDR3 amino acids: CSARPTGTAEAFF. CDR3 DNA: TGCAGTGCTAGGCCTACCGGGACAGCCGAAGCTTTCTTT.

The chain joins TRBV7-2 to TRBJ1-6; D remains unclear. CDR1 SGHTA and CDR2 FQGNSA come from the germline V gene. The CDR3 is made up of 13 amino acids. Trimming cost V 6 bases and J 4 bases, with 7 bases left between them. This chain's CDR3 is CASRREYNSPLHF. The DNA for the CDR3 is TGTGCCAGCAGGAGGGAATATAATTCACCCCTCCACTTT.

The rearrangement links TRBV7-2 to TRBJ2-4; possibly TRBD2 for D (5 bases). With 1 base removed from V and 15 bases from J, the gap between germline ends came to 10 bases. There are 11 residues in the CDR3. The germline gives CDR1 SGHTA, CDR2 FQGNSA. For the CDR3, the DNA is TGTGCCAGCAGCTTAGGAGGGTCCACGTACTTC. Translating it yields CASSLGGSTYF.

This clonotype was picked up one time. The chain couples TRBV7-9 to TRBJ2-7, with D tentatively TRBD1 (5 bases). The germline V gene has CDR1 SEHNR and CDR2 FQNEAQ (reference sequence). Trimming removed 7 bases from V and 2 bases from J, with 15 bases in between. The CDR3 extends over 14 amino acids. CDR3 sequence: CASTRWGAPYEQYF. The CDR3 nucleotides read TGTGCCAGCACCCGTTGGGGCGCCCCCTACGAGCAGTACTTC.

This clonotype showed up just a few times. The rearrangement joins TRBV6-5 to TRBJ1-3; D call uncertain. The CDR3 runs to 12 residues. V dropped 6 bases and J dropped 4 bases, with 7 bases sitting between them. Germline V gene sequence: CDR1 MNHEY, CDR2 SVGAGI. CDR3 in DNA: TGTGCCAGCAGCGGAGGGGGAAACACCATATATTTT. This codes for CASSGGGNTIYF.

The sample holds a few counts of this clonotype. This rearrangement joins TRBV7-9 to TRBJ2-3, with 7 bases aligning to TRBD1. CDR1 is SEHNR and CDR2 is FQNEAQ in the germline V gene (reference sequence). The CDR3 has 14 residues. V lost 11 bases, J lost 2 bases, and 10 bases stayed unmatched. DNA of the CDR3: TGTGCCGTAAAACCGGGACAGATCACAGATACGCAGTATTTT. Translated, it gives CAVKPGQITDTQYF.

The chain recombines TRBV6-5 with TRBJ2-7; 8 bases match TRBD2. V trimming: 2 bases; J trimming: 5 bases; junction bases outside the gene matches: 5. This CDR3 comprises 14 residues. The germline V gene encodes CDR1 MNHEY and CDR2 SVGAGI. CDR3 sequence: CASSYRGLEDEQYF. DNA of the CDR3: TGTGCCAGCAGTTACAGGGGACTAGAGGACGAGCAGTACTTC.